The 14 T cell receptor beta chains below were found in one sample sequenced in a study of blood T cell repertoires in COVID-19. Here immunoSEQ multiplex PCR was the method, and the copy in TCRdb shows in-frame clones only, minus some. This table holds just over 650,000 clones, about 87% found once. Sample: peripheral blood. The receptors come from a woman in her late teens or twenties with acute or convalescent COVID-19.

The V and J genes are TRBV2 and TRBJ1-1, with D possibly TRBD1 on 6 matching bases. The V gene's germline CDR1 is SNHLY and CDR2 FYNNEI. CDR3 length equals 13 residues. The V gene lost 9 bases and the J gene lost 2 bases, with 13 bases spanning the gap. CDR3 nucleotides: TGTGCCAGTACGGCACAGGGAAACACTGAAGCTTTCTTT. It specifies CASTAQGNTEAFF.

This chain links TRBV27 with TRBJ1-6, with D hard to call. The CDR3 loop spans 14 amino acids. Germline CDR1 MNHEY, CDR2 SMNVEV (reference sequence). Trimming shortened V by 3 bases and J by 7 bases, and 10 bases separated the two germline ends. This CDR3 is CASSFGERNSPLHF. The DNA of the CDR3 is TGTGCCAGCAGTTTCGGGGAGAGGAATTCACCCCTCCACTTT.

The chain carries TRBV24-1 and TRBJ1-1; 7 nucleotides line up with TRBD1. CDR3 length: 15 residues. J gave up 1 base and V 5 bases, and 6 bases lay outside the gene matches. Per the germline V gene, CDR1 is KGHDR and CDR2 is SFDVKD. CDR3: CATSGKGASNTEAFF. CDR3 bases: TGTGCCACCAGTGGCAAGGGGGCGTCGAACACTGAAGCTTTCTTT.

Points on this clone: At the DNA level, this CDR3 is encoded by other sequences in the same sample as well. This chain links TRBV7-9 with TRBJ1-5; unclear D gene. Germline CDR1 and CDR2: SEHNR and FQNEAQ (reference sequence). The V gene lost 1 base and the J gene lost 5 bases, with 3 bases spanning the gap. CDR3 length equals 12 residues. The CDR3 DNA is TGTGCCAGCAGCTTAGGCGATCAGCCCCAGCATTTT. Its protein is CASSLGDQPQHF. Full variable domain (remainder filled in from reference TRBV7-9 and TRBJ1-5): DTGVSQNPRHKITKRGQNVTFRCDPISEHNRLYWYRQTLGQGPEFLTYFQNEAQLEKSRLLSDRFSAERPKGSFSTLEIQRTEQGDSAMYLCASSLGDQPQHFGDGTRLSIL.

This sequence joins TRBV18 and TRBJ2-3; tentative D call: TRBD2 (6 bases). Per germline, CDR1 KGHSH and CDR2 LQKENI. The CDR3 spans 17 residues. Trimming removed 1 base from V and 0 bases from J, with 14 bases in between. The DNA of the CDR3 is TGTGCCAGCTCACCACGCGGGACTCCATCTAGCACAGATACGCAGTATTTT. Protein product: CASSPRGTPSSTDTQYF.

The CDR3, as DNA: TGCAGCGTTGGGGGAGTAAATAACTATGGCTACACCTTC. Translated: CSVGGVNNYGYTF. The J gene is TRBJ1-2, the V gene TRBV29-1; D remains unclear. Trimming stripped 4 bases from V and 1 base from J, with 10 bases between. The CDR3 runs to 13 residues. In germline, CDR1 is SQVTM, CDR2 ANQGSEA.

The rearrangement links TRBV9 to TRBJ1-2; D is possibly TRBD1 (6 bases). V was trimmed by 4 bases and J by 3 bases, leaving 19 bases between them. The CDR3 runs to 16 residues. The germline gives CDR1 SGDLS, CDR2 YYNGEE. Written as DNA, the CDR3 is TGTGCCAGCAGCTCTTCTCCCACCGCAGGGGACTATGGCTACACCTTC. Its protein is CASSSSPTAGDYGYTF.

This clone has only a few counts. The rearrangement links TRBV28 to TRBJ1-1; D may be TRBD1 (5 bases). CDR3 length: 15 residues. Germline V gene data show CDR1 as MDHEN and CDR2 as SYDVKM. V lost 7 bases and J 0 bases, leaving 15 bases between the germline ends. CDR3 in amino acids: CASTFWGRLNTEAFF. The CDR3 nucleotides are TGTGCCAGCACCTTCTGGGGCCGCCTGAACACTGAAGCTTTCTTT.

The chain joins TRBV19 to TRBJ1-2; TRBD1 agrees at 7 bases. V lost 7 bases to trimming and J lost 7 bases; unmatched junction nucleotides: 12. There are 14 residues in the CDR3. CDR1 and CDR2 (germline): LNHDA, SQIVND (reference sequence). The CDR3 DNA follows: TGTGCCAGTACTAAGACAGGGTTGCCAGTTGGCTACACCTTC. Residues: CASTKTGLPVGYTF.

The chain joins TRBV7-2 to TRBJ1-3; perhaps TRBD1 as D (6 bases). This CDR3 comprises 15 residues. Germline CDR1 and CDR2: SGHTA and FQGNSA. V lost 4 bases to trimming and J lost 0 bases, with 10 bases between them. CDR3 in DNA: TGTGCCAGCAGCTCAGGGGTCCTCTCTGGAAACACCATATATTTT. This encodes CASSSGVLSGNTIYF.

This rearrangement joins TRBV5-6 to TRBJ1-3; possible D gene TRBD1, 6 bases. V gave up 4 bases and J gave up 0 bases, with 11 bases separating them. The CDR3 consists of 15 residues. CDR1 is SGHDT, CDR2 YYEEEE, per germline. CDR3: CASSPTGRSGNTIYF. The CDR3 DNA reads TGTGCCAGCAGCCCGACAGGTCGCTCTGGAAACACCATATATTTT.

V gene TRBV11-1 combines with J gene TRBJ2-7; 8 bases map to TRBD2. The CDR3 extends over 13 amino acids. Germline V lookup: CDR1 SGHAT, CDR2 FQDESV (reference sequence). Trimming removed 2 bases from V and 11 bases from J; junction bases left unmatched: 8. The CDR3 DNA follows: TGTGCCAGCAGCTTACTCGCGGGGGGTCAAGAGTACTTC. Its translation: CASSLLAGGQEYF. Based on the CDR3 plus reference TRBV11-1 and TRBJ2-7, the full variable domain is EAEVAQSPRYKITEKSQAVAFWCDPISGHATLYWYRQILGQGPELLVQFQDESVVDDSQLPKDRFSAERLKGVDSTLKIQPAELGDSAMYLCASSLLAGGQEYFGPGTRLTVT.

V usage is TRBV13 and J usage is TRBJ1-1; D gene unclear. CDR3 length: 15 amino acids. Germline V gives CDR1 PRHDT, CDR2 FYEKMQ (reference sequence). V was trimmed by 1 base and J by 5 bases, leaving 14 bases between them. The CDR3 loop reads CASSLVLYRETEAFF. Written as DNA, the CDR3 is TGTGCCAGCAGCTTAGTGCTGTACCGGGAAACTGAAGCTTTCTTT.

The chain combines TRBV6-6 with TRBJ2-7; D is perhaps TRBD2 (6 bases). The CDR3 is 17 amino acids. Germline assignment: CDR1 MNHNY and CDR2 SVGAGI (reference sequence). V lost 5 bases and J 2 bases, leaving 22 bases between the germline ends. As DNA, the CDR3 is TGTGCCAGCAGTCTCCCTCCGGGGGTTGGGGGGACCTACGAGCAGTACTTC. This encodes CASSLPPGVGGTYEQYF.